This TCR beta chain was captured in a study of tumour-infiltrating T cells in Burkitt lymphoma. Study details: Overall and progression-free survival were predicted by productive clonality.

The ends were cut back, 8 bases at V and 6 bases at J, with 11 bases in the middle. In germline, CDR1 is MNHEY, CDR2 SMNVEV (reference sequence). The length of the CDR3 is 11 residues. Data came from immunoSEQ multiplex PCR; TCRdb stores just in-frame clones and leaves some out. The sample has some 13,000 clones; roughly 85% are singletons. The origin of this receptor is a human donor with diffuse large B-cell lymphoma. The genes are TRBV27 and TRBJ2-7; D is undetermined. Material: tumor tissue. CDR3: CASGWGGEQYF. Written as DNA, the CDR3 is TGTGCCAGCGGTTGGGGTGGCGAGCAGTACTTC.